This TCR beta chain comes out of a study of T cell responses to AZD1222 COVID-19 vaccine. In the study overall: Doses given second, at about 4 or about 12 weeks, were pooled. Findings and caveats of the study: It should be noted that donors were predominantly white British and more often female, and clonal diversity was possibly underestimated. Only a handful of people who got AZD1222 tested seropositive at baseline. The reported proportion of spike-specific TCRs targeting unmutated variant regions was nearly half.

Assay used: immunoSEQ multiplex PCR; TCRdb lists only in-frame clones, some missing. This table holds tens of thousands of clones, about 84% found once. About this clone: Its cognate antigen is unknown.

Germline loops: CDR1 SQVTM, CDR2 ANQGSEA. V was clipped by 4 bases and J by 3 bases; unmatched bases: 3. The CDR3 contains 12 residues. The origin of this receptor is an adult in good health. This material consisted of peripheral blood, taken on day 0 of AZD1222 vaccination. The chain recombines TRBV29-1 with TRBJ2-7; 7 bases are a match to TRBD1. Here the CDR3 reads CSVGGQYYEQYF. In DNA form, the CDR3 reads TGCAGCGTTGGGGGACAGTACTACGAGCAGTACTTC.